Below, 20 T cell receptor beta chains from the same sample are listed, as sequenced in a study of OX40 agonist ivuxolimab in advanced cancers. Only in-frame clones appear in the TCRdb table, and some are missing; sequencing was by immunoSEQ multiplex PCR. Of over 90,000 clones in the sample, around 86% were seen once. The material was CD4+ or CD8+ T cells sorted from blood, obtained in a trial of the OX40 agonist ivuxolimab. These receptors were obtained from an adult with an advanced solid tumor such as melanoma, head and neck, liver or kidney cancer.

The chain combines TRBV18 with TRBJ2-3; TRBD2 matches at 7 bases. The CDR3 runs 15 residues. V trimming: 3 bases; J trimming: 3 bases; junction bases outside the gene matches: 6. The V gene's germline CDR1 is KGHSH and CDR2 LQKENI. In DNA, the CDR3 is TGTGCCAGCTCACCGCGGGCGGGAGAAACAGATACGCAGTATTTT. This translates into CASSPRAGETDTQYF.

The chain links TRBV19 to TRBJ2-7, with D hard to call. This CDR3 comprises 15 residues. V lost 7 bases and J 6 bases, leaving 22 bases between the germline ends. CDR1 is LNHDA, CDR2 SQIVND, per germline (reference sequence). Here the CDR3 DNA reads TGTGCCAGTAAACCGGGCCTCCACCATACCGCCGAGCAGTACTTC. Protein product: CASKPGLHHTAEQYF.

This chain uses TRBV6-6 with TRBJ1-1; 8 bases are a match to TRBD1. The CDR3 spans 13 residues. Germline V gives CDR1 MNHNY, CDR2 SVGAGI (reference sequence). The trim removed 6 bases at V and 8 bases at J, leaving 8 bases unmatched. CDR3 DNA sequence: TGTGCCAGCAGCCGGGAGGGGGACAGGGAAGCTTTCTTT. Translating it yields CASSREGDREAFF.

The V and J genes are TRBV19 and TRBJ2-1; 10 nucleotides match TRBD2. Germline CDR1 is LNHDA and CDR2 is SQIVND (reference sequence). The V and J ends lost 5 bases and 7 bases, in that order; junction bases with no gene match: 5. The CDR3 contains 14 residues. The CDR3 DNA sequence: TGTGCCAGTAGTCTAGCGGGAGTAAAGAATGAGCAGTTCTTC. Protein product: CASSLAGVKNEQFF.

The rearrangement uses TRBV6-1 and TRBJ1-3; the D is unclear. CDR3 size: 16 residues. Trimming removed 3 bases from V and 2 bases from J, with 14 bases in between. The germline gives CDR1 MNHNS, CDR2 SASEGT. The CDR3 is CASSEVLGQTGNTIYF. The CDR3 DNA reads TGTGCCAGCAGTGAGGTTCTGGGCCAAACTGGAAACACCATATATTTT.

The rearrangement links TRBV11-3 to TRBJ2-1; D is possibly TRBD1 (5 bases). This CDR3 comprises 14 residues. Germline-derived CDR1 and CDR2 are SGHNT and YENEEA. Trimming shortened V by 5 bases and J by 0 bases, and 8 bases separated the two germline ends. The CDR3 coding sequence is TGTGCCAGCAGCCCCGGACACTCCTACAATGAGCAGTTCTTC. Translated: CASSPGHSYNEQFF.

The chain uses TRBV10-1 and TRBJ2-5, with a tentative D call TRBD2 (6 bases). The germline gives CDR1 WNHNN, CDR2 SYGVQD (reference sequence). With 0 bases removed from V and 2 bases from J, the gap between germline ends came to 10 bases. The CDR3 spans 15 residues. The CDR3: CASSESGTPQETQYF. The CDR3 bases are TGCGCCAGCAGTGAGTCGGGGACTCCTCAAGAGACCCAGTACTTC.

The rearrangement links TRBV29-1 to TRBJ1-2, with D tentatively TRBD1 (5 bases). The germline V and J ends were trimmed by 6 bases and 7 bases, with 18 bases remaining between them. The CDR3 has 13 amino acids. The V gene's germline CDR1 is SQVTM and CDR2 ANQGSEA. Here the CDR3 reads CSVTPGGGSGYTF. The CDR3 nucleotides are TGCAGCGTGACCCCTGGGGGAGGTAGTGGCTACACCTTC.

V usage is TRBV5-1 and J usage is TRBJ2-7; 9 positions agree with TRBD2. The V gene end was trimmed by 6 bases and the J gene end by 1 base; junction bases not matched to a gene: 11. Germline V gene lookup returns CDR1 SGHRS and CDR2 YFSETQ. The length of the CDR3 is 16 residues. CDR3 protein: CASMLASGTISYEQYF. The CDR3 DNA is TGCGCCAGCATGCTAGCTAGCGGGACTATATCCTACGAGCAGTACTTC.

This chain joins TRBV13 and TRBJ1-5; D is unresolved. V lost 3 bases, J lost 3 bases, and 3 bases lay in between. Germline assignment: CDR1 PRHDT and CDR2 FYEKMQ (reference sequence). This CDR3 has 12 amino acids. CDR3 nucleotide sequence: TGTGCCAGCAGCTTGCCCAATCAGCCCCAGCATTTT. As protein: CASSLPNQPQHF.

This clone was counted a few times. The chain has TRBV5-1 and TRBJ1-5, with a weak D call TRBD1 (5 bases). Trimming took off 3 bases at V and 1 base at J, with 5 bases between the two ends. The CDR3 totals 13 residues. Germline loops: CDR1 SGHRS, CDR2 YFSETQ. The CDR3 DNA reads TGCGCCAGCAGCTGGGACAGCAATCAGCCCCAGCATTTT. It yields the protein CASSWDSNQPQHF.

V is TRBV5-6 and J is TRBJ2-3; D may match TRBD1 or TRBD2 (5 bases each). The CDR3 is made up of 13 amino acids. CDR1 and CDR2 (germline): SGHDT, YYEEEE. Trimming pared 4 bases from V and 6 bases from J, leaving 12 bases between. Written as DNA, the CDR3 is TGTGCCAGCAGCGGGACCGTTCGGGATACGCAGTATTTT. Protein product: CASSGTVRDTQYF.

V and J are TRBV4-1 and TRBJ2-5; 8 bases match TRBD2. V gave up 4 bases and J gave up 3 bases; unmatched junction bases: 16. The CDR3 totals 18 residues. Germline CDR1 reads MGHRA; CDR2 reads YSYEKL. The CDR3 DNA follows: TGCGCCAGCAGCCCCTTCCCCCCAGCGGGAGCCCCCAAAGAGACCCAGTACTTC. This codes for CASSPFPPAGAPKETQYF.

The V gene is TRBV6-6, the J gene TRBJ2-1, with 14 bases lining up with TRBD2. The CDR3 consists of 15 residues. Germline values: CDR1 MNHNY, CDR2 SVGAGI (reference sequence). Trimming removed 6 bases from V and 5 bases from J; junction bases left unmatched: 3. The DNA of the CDR3 is TGTGCCAGCAGCAGGACTAGCGGGGGGAACAATGAGCAGTTCTTC. Translating it yields CASSRTSGGNNEQFF.

The chain joins TRBV5-4 to TRBJ2-3; tentatively, D is TRBD1 (5 bases). Trimming took off 4 bases at V and 3 bases at J, with 6 bases between the two ends. CDR1 is SGHNT and CDR2 is YYREEE in the germline V gene (reference sequence). The CDR3 has 12 residues. CDR3 DNA sequence: TGTGCCAGCAGCCCAGGGACAGATACGCAGTATTTT. As protein: CASSPGTDTQYF.

This chain connects TRBV11-2 to TRBJ2-3, with D possibly being TRBD2 (5 bases). The germline V gene encodes CDR1 SGHAT and CDR2 FQNNGV. CDR3 length: 13 amino acids. V was trimmed by 5 bases and J by 4 bases, leaving 10 bases between them. CDR3 protein: CASSTGLADTQYF. For the CDR3, the DNA is TGTGCCAGCAGCACGGGGTTGGCAGATACGCAGTATTTT. Full variable domain (remainder filled in from reference TRBV11-2 and TRBJ2-3): EAGVAQSPRYKIIEKRQSVAFWCNPISGHATLYWYQQILGQGPKLLIQFQNNGVVDDSQLPKDRFSAERLKGVDSTLKIQPAKLEDSAVYLCASSTGLADTQYFGPGTRLTVL.

V is TRBV6-6 and J is TRBJ1-2; the D gene is possibly TRBD1 (6 bases). The CDR3 length is 14 residues. The V end was cut by 6 bases, the J end by 2 bases, with 13 bases between. CDR1 is MNHNY and CDR2 is SVGAGI in the germline V gene (reference sequence). CDR3 bases: TGTGCCAGCAGCCAGGGGCCAGCCAACTATGGCTACACCTTC. It codes for CASSQGPANYGYTF.

The V gene is TRBV16, the J gene TRBJ2-1; tentatively, D is TRBD1 (5 bases). Germline V gives CDR1 KGHSY, CDR2 FQNENV. The CDR3 loop spans 17 amino acids. V was clipped by 0 bases and J by 0 bases, with 12 bases between them. The CDR3 sequence: CASSQSRQWTSYNEQFF. The CDR3 DNA follows: TGTGCCAGCAGCCAATCTAGACAGTGGACCTCCTACAATGAGCAGTTCTTC.

The chain combines TRBV29-1 with TRBJ2-5, with D possibly being TRBD1 or TRBD2 (6 bases each). V was trimmed by 2 bases and J by 4 bases, leaving 14 bases between them. Germline CDR1 SQVTM, CDR2 ANQGSEA. The CDR3 contains 14 residues. The CDR3 protein is CSVESPGGGETQYF. The CDR3 DNA sequence: TGCAGCGTTGAATCCCCCGGGGGCGGAGAGACCCAGTACTTC.

A word on this clone: Additional DNA sequences in this sample encode the identical CDR3. The chain employs TRBV5-1 and TRBJ2-1; D may correspond to TRBD1 or TRBD2 (5 bases each). Germline assignment: CDR1 SGHRS and CDR2 YFSETQ. Between the trimmed V and J ends, which lost 2 bases and 4 bases, there was a span of 10 bases. The CDR3 length is 14 residues. CDR3 protein: CASSLGTAYNEQFF. The DNA of the CDR3 is TGCGCCAGCAGCTTAGGGACCGCTTACAATGAGCAGTTCTTC.